These 22 T cell receptor beta chains came from one sample sequenced in a study of cytomegalovirus exposure and HLA in healthy donors. The protocol was immunoSEQ multiplex PCR, while the TCRdb copy is restricted to in-frame clones and leaves out a portion. In the table there are 150,000 to 200,000 clones, 85% of which are singletons. The material sequenced was PBMCs. The origin of the receptors is a man aged 18 to 30 in good health and CMV-seropositive.

The V gene is TRBV7-9, the J gene TRBJ2-1, with D uncertain. CDR3 length: 14 residues. The V end was cut by 4 bases, the J end by 5 bases, with 12 bases between. CDR1 and CDR2 from the germline V gene are SEHNR and FQNEAQ (reference sequence). The CDR3 DNA follows: TGTGCCAGCAGCTCAAGGAGTATGCACAATGAGCAGTTCTTC. Protein product: CASSSRSMHNEQFF.

This clone was recorded many times. This chain connects TRBV5-4 to TRBJ2-7; 13 nucleotides line up with TRBD2. J gave up 7 bases and V 0 bases, and 4 bases lay outside the gene matches. The CDR3 length is 15 residues. Germline lookup yields CDR1 SGHNT and CDR2 YYREEE (reference sequence). The CDR3 loop is CASSLGGLAGVEQYF. CDR3 sequence (DNA): TGTGCCAGCAGCTTGGGAGGACTAGCGGGAGTTGAGCAGTACTTC.

This rearrangement joins TRBV7-8 to TRBJ2-7; 8 bases align to TRBD1. The CDR3 sequence is 14 residues long. V trimming: 4 bases; J trimming: 2 bases; junction bases outside the gene matches: 4. The germline V gene has CDR1 SGHVS and CDR2 FQNEAQ. CDR3 in DNA: TGTGCCAGCAGCTGGGGGACAGGCACCTACGAGCAGTACTTC. It encodes CASSWGTGTYEQYF.

This rearrangement joins TRBV28 to TRBJ1-1, with a possible D match to TRBD1 (6 bases). This CDR3 contains 14 residues. Deletions cut 9 bases from V and 6 bases from J, with 20 bases between. CDR1 MDHEN and CDR2 SYDVKM come from the germline V gene. The CDR3 sequence is CASSLPQTGSEAFF. The CDR3 coding sequence is TGTGCCAGTTCCCTTCCGCAGACAGGATCTGAAGCTTTCTTT.

The chain joins TRBV7-9 to TRBJ2-7; no definite D call. Germline lookup yields CDR1 SEHNR and CDR2 FQNEAQ (reference sequence). The V end lost 4 bases, the J end lost 5 bases, and 18 bases lay between the germline ends. The CDR3 has 15 residues. The CDR3 bases are TGTGCCAGCAGCTCACTATCTGACCTAGGCAACGAGCAGTACTTC. It yields the protein CASSSLSDLGNEQYF. Full variable domain (outside the CDR3, taken from reference TRBV7-9 and TRBJ2-7): DTGVSQNPRHKITKRGQNVTFRCDPISEHNRLYWYRQTLGQGPEFLTYFQNEAQLEKSRLLSDRFSAERPKGSFSTLEIQRTEQGDSAMYLCASSSLSDLGNEQYFGPGTRLTVT.

The gene calls are TRBV28 and TRBJ2-7, with D maybe TRBD1 (6 bases). The CDR3 has 14 residues. V gave up 4 bases and J gave up 0 bases, with 10 bases separating them. CDR1 and CDR2 from the germline V gene are MDHEN and SYDVKM. CDR3 residues: CASSSPTGSYEQYF. The CDR3 bases are TGTGCCAGCAGTTCCCCGACAGGCTCCTACGAGCAGTACTTC. The full variable domain, completed using reference TRBV28 and TRBJ2-7, is DVKVTQSSRYLVKRTGEKVFLECVQDMDHENMFWYRQDPGLGLRLIYFSYDVKMKEKGDIPEGYSVSREKKERFSLILESASTNQTSMYLCASSSPTGSYEQYFGPGTRLTVT.

The chain joins TRBV7-3 to TRBJ2-3; D remains unclear. V lost 2 bases and J lost 5, with 14 bases in between. Germline-derived CDR1 and CDR2 are SGHTA and FQGTGA. The CDR3 is 15 residues long. In DNA form, the CDR3 reads TGTGCCAGCAGCTTATCTGCTAGAATCGGAGATACGCAGTATTTT. This codes for CASSLSARIGDTQYF.

V usage is TRBV7-9 and J usage is TRBJ2-1; 10 positions match TRBD2. This CDR3 comprises 16 residues. Germline trimming cut 1 base from V and 8 bases from J; bases unmatched to any gene: 8. CDR1 and CDR2 from the germline V gene are SEHNR and FQNEAQ (reference sequence). CDR3 sequence reads: CASSLGSGGAIHEQFF. CDR3 coding DNA: TGTGCCAGCAGCTTAGGAAGCGGGGGGGCTATCCATGAGCAGTTCTTC.

The chain recombines TRBV6-7 with TRBJ2-7, with 11 bases lining up with TRBD2. TRBV6-7 is an ORF, with its function uncertain. V lost 8 bases, J lost 6 bases, and 12 bases stayed unmatched. This CDR3 spans 15 amino acids. The CDR3 loop reads CASPKRPSGGCEQYF. The CDR3, as DNA: TGTGCCAGCCCAAAAAGGCCTAGCGGGGGGTGCGAGCAGTACTTC.

Comment on this clone: At the DNA level, this CDR3 is encoded by other sequences in the same sample as well. This chain joins TRBV28 and TRBJ2-7, with D unclear. Deletions cut 3 bases from V and 3 bases from J, with 9 bases between. Germline V CDR1 and CDR2: MDHEN, SYDVKM. The CDR3 spans 13 residues. The CDR3 sequence is CASSLGRDYEQYF. Written as DNA, the CDR3 is TGTGCCAGCAGTTTGGGCAGAGACTACGAGCAGTACTTC.

In this sample, this clone turned up once. The chain joins TRBV7-7 to TRBJ2-1, with TRBD2 as a possible D gene (5 bases). Germline lookup yields CDR1 SSHAT and CDR2 FNYEAQ (reference sequence). The ends were cut back, 1 base at V and 0 bases at J, with 7 bases in the middle. This CDR3 is built from 15 residues. Here the CDR3 DNA reads TGTGCCAGCAGCTTAGGGGGAGCCTCCTACAATGAGCAGTTCTTC. It codes for CASSLGGASYNEQFF.

V gene TRBV7-9 combines with J gene TRBJ1-1, with D possibly matching TRBD1 (5 bases). V lost 2 bases to trimming and J lost 6 bases, with 10 bases between them. The CDR3 has 13 residues. Germline loops: CDR1 SEHNR, CDR2 FQNEAQ (reference sequence). The CDR3 is CASSLMGLPEAFF. CDR3 coding DNA: TGTGCCAGCAGCTTAATGGGGCTGCCTGAAGCTTTCTTT.

This chain joins TRBV28 and TRBJ1-5; perhaps TRBD1 as D (5 bases). The V end was cut by 6 bases, the J end by 1 base, with 13 bases between. CDR3 size: 15 residues. CDR1 is MDHEN and CDR2 is SYDVKM in the germline V gene. CDR3 amino acids: CASRAGGESNQPQHF. CDR3 sequence (DNA): TGTGCCAGCAGGGCCGGGGGGGAAAGCAATCAGCCCCAGCATTTT.

V and J are TRBV11-2 and TRBJ1-3; TRBD1 agrees at 7 bases. Losses at the gene ends were 3 bases for V and 9 bases for J; bases not matched to a gene: 8. The CDR3 is made up of 14 amino acids. Germline V gene sequence: CDR1 SGHAT, CDR2 FQNNGV. The CDR3 here is CASSLRAQGGTIYF. In DNA, the CDR3 is TGTGCCAGCAGCTTGCGGGCCCAGGGGGGCACCATATATTTT.

This clone was seen repeatedly, ten times or more. The chain uses TRBV13 and TRBJ2-7; the match to TRBD2 covers 8 bases. The germline V gene encodes CDR1 PRHDT and CDR2 FYEKMQ (reference sequence). The ends lost 6 bases at V and 0 bases at J; junction bases unmatched: 7. The CDR3 totals 15 residues. CDR3 nucleotides: TGTGCCAGCAGTAGGACGAGCGGGAGCTCCTACGAGCAGTACTTC. Protein: CASSRTSGSSYEQYF.

CDR3 amino acids: CAWRGVQGAHGYTF. CDR3 DNA sequence: TGTGCCTGGAGAGGGGTCCAGGGGGCTCATGGCTACACCTTC. V usage is TRBV30 and J usage is TRBJ1-2; TRBD1 matches at 8 bases. The germline V gene has CDR1 GTSNPN and CDR2 SVGIG (reference sequence). V was pared by 3 bases and J by 6 bases, with 9 bases of the junction left unmatched. The length of the CDR3 is 14 residues.

This chain links TRBV28 with TRBJ2-1, with D hard to call. V lost 5 bases and J 3 bases, leaving 2 bases between the germline ends. The CDR3 sequence is 11 residues long. Per the germline V gene, CDR1 is MDHEN and CDR2 is SYDVKM. Here the CDR3 reads CASSHYNEQFF. The CDR3 nucleotides read TGTGCCAGCAGTCACTACAATGAGCAGTTCTTC.

The chain employs TRBV7-3 and TRBJ2-5; TRBD2 aligns across 12 bases. From germline, CDR1 is SGHTA and CDR2 FQGTGA. The CDR3 totals 18 residues. With V trimmed by 6 bases and J by 5 bases, 16 bases remained unmatched. CDR3 region: CASSPDPTSGGPGETQYF. Written as DNA, the CDR3 is TGTGCCAGCAGTCCCGACCCCACTAGCGGGGGGCCTGGGGAGACCCAGTACTTC.

The chain recombines TRBV30 with TRBJ2-3; the match to TRBD2 covers 9 bases. The trim removed 3 bases at V and 5 bases at J, leaving 21 bases unmatched. Germline loops: CDR1 GTSNPN, CDR2 SVGIG (reference sequence). The CDR3 totals 19 residues. In DNA, the CDR3 is TGTGCCTGGAGCGTTCCTTTGGGTTTGGCGGGGGGGGCGGAAGATACGCAGTATTTT. This codes for CAWSVPLGLAGGAEDTQYF.

J is TRBJ1-2 and V is TRBV7-9, with 7 bases matching TRBD1. J lost 8 bases, V lost 1 base, and 10 bases had no gene match. This CDR3 is built from 15 residues. Germline CDR1 and CDR2: SEHNR and FQNEAQ (reference sequence). CDR3 amino acids: CASSLGSSQGEGYTF. The CDR3 DNA reads TGTGCCAGCAGCTTAGGAAGTAGTCAGGGGGAAGGCTACACCTTC.

The chain uses TRBV7-9 and TRBJ2-1; D is unclear. V was pared by 6 bases and J by 1 base, with 10 bases between. This CDR3 is 14 amino acids long. The V gene's germline CDR1 is SEHNR and CDR2 FQNEAQ (reference sequence). The CDR3 region is CASRTLRSYNEQFF. The CDR3 DNA follows: TGTGCCAGCAGGACTCTGAGATCCTACAATGAGCAGTTCTTC.

The rearrangement uses TRBV6-5 and TRBJ1-1; D perhaps matches TRBD1 (6 bases). The CDR3 sequence is 16 residues long. CDR1 is MNHEY and CDR2 is SVGAGI in the germline V gene. V was pared by 2 bases and J by 1 base, with 14 bases between. CDR3: CASSYALQGRNTEAFF. CDR3 nucleotide sequence: TGTGCCAGCAGTTACGCACTACAGGGAAGGAACACTGAAGCTTTCTTT.